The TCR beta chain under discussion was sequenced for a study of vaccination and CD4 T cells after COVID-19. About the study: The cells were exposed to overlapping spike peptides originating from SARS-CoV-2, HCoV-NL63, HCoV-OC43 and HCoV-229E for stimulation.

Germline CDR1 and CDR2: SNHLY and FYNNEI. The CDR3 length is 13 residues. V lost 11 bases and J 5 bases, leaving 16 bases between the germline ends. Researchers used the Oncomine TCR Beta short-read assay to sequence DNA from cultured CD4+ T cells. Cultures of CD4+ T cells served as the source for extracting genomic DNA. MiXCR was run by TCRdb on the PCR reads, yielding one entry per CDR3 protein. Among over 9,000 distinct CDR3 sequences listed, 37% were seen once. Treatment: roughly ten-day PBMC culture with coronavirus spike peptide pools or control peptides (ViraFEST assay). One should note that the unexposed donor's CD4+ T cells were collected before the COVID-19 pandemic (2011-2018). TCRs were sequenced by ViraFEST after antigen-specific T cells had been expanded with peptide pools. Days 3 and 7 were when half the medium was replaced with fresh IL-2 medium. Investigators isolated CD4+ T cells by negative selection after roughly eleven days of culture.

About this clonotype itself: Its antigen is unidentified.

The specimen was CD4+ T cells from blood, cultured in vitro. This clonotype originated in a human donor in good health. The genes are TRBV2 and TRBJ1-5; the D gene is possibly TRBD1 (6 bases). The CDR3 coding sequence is TGTGCCTTGAGGGCAGGGGATCATCAGCCCCAGCATTTT. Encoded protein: CALRAGDHQPQHF. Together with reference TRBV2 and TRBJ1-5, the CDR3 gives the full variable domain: EPEVTQTPSHQVTQMGQEVILRCVPISNHLYFYWYRQILGQKVEFLVSFYNNEISEKSEIFDDQFSVERPDGSNFTLKIRSTKLEDSAMYFCALRAGDHQPQHFGDGTRLSIL.